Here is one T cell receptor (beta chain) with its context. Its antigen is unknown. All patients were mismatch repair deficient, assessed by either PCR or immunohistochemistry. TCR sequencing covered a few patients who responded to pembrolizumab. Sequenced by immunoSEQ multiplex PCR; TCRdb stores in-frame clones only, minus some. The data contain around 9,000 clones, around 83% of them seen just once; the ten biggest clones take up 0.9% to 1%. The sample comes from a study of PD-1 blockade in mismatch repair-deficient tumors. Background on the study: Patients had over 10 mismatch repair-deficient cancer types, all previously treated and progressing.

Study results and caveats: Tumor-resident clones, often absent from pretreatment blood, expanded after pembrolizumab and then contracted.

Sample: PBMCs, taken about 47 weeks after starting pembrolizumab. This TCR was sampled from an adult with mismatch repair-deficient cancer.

The CDR3 sequence: CASAVEYSNQPQHF. CDR3 coding DNA: TGTGCCAGCGCGGTCGAATATAGCAATCAGCCCCAGCATTTT. The chain is built from TRBV2 and TRBJ1-5; D gene ambiguous. Germline V gene lookup returns CDR1 SNHLY and CDR2 FYNNEI. The length of the CDR3 is 14 residues. V was shortened by 8 bases and J by 0 bases, with 11 bases between the two germline ends.